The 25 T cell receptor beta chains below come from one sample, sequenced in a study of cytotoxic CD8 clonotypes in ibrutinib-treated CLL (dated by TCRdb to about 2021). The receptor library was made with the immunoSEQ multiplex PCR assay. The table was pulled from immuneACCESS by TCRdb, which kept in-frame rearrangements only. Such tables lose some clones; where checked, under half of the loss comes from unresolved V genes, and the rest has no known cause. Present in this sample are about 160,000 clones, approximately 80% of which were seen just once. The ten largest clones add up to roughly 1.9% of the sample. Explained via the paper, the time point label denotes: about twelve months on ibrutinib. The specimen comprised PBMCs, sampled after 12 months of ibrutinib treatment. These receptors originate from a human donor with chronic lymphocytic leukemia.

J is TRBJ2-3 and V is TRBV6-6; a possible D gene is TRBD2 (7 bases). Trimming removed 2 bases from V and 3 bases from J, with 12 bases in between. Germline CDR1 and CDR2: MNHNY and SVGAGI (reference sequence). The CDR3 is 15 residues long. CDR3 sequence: CASSYRGGETDTQYF. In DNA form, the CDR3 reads TGTGCCAGCAGTTACCGAGGGGGGGAGACAGATACGCAGTATTTT.

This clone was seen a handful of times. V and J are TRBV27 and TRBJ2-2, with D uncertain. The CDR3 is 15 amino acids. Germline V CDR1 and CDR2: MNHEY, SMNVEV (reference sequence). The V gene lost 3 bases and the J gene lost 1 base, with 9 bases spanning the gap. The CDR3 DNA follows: TGTGCCAGCAGTTTGTTTTACATGAACACCGGGGAGCTGTTTTTT. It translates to CASSLFYMNTGELFF.

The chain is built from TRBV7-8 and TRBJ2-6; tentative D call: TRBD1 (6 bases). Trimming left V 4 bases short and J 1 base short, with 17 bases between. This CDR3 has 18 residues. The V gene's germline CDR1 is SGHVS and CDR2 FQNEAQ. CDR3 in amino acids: CASSSGGGTFSGANVLTF. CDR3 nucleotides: TGTGCCAGCAGCTCCGGTGGGGGCACGTTTTCTGGGGCCAACGTCCTGACTTTC.

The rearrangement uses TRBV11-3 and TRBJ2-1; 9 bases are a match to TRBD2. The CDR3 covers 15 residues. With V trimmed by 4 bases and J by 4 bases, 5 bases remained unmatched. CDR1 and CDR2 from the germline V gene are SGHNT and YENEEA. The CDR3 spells CASSYSGSTYNEQFF. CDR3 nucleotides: TGTGCCAGCAGCTATAGCGGGAGTACGTACAATGAGCAGTTCTTC.

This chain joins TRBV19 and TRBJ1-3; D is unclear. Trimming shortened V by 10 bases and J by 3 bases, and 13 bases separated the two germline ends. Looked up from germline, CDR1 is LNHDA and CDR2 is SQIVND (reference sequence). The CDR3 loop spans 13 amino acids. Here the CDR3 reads CATSEGSGNTIYF. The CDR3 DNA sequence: TGTGCCACTTCCGAGGGAAGTGGAAACACCATATATTTT.

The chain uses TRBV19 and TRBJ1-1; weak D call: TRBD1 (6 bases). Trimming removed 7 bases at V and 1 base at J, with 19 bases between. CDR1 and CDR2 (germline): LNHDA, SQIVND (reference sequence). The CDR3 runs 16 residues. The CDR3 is CASNGAGKGGNTEAFF. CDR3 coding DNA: TGTGCCAGTAATGGTGCAGGGAAGGGGGGGAACACTGAAGCTTTCTTT.

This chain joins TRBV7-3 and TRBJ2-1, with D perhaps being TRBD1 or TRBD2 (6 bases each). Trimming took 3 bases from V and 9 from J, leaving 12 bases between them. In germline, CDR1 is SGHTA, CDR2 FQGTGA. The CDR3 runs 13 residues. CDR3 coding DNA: TGTGCCAGCAGCTTTACTAGCAGGGGTGAGCAGTTCTTC. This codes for CASSFTSRGEQFF.

The CDR3 is CASSLTDSNQPQHF. The CDR3 region has the DNA TGTGCCAGCAGCCTGACGGATAGCAATCAGCCCCAGCATTTT. The rearrangement joins TRBV7-3 to TRBJ1-5, with unresolved D. CDR1 is SGHTA and CDR2 is FQGTGA in the germline V gene. V was clipped by 5 bases and J by 0 bases, with 8 bases between them. The CDR3 contains 14 residues.

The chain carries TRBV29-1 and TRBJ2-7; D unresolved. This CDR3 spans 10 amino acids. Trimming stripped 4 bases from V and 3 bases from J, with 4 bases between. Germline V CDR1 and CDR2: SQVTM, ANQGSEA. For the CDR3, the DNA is TGCAGCGTTGTCAGCTACGAGCAGTACTTC. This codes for CSVVSYEQYF.

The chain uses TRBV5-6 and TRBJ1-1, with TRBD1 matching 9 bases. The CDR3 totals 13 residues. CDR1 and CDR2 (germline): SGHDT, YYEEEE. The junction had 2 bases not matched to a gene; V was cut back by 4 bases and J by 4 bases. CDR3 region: CASSPDRGTEAFF. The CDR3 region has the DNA TGTGCCAGCAGCCCGGACAGGGGCACTGAAGCTTTCTTT.

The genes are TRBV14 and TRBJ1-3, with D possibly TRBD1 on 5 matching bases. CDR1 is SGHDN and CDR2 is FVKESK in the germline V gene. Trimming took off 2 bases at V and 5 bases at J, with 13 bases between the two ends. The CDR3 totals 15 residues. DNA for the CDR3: TGTGCCAGCAGCCAATTTATCGGGGCACGAAACACCATATATTTT. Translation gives CASSQFIGARNTIYF.

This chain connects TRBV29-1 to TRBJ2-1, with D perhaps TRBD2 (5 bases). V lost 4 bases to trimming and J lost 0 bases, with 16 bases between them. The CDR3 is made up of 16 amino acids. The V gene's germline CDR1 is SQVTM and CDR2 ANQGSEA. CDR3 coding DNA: TGCAGCGTTGGCATCAGAAGGAGGAGCTCCTACAATGAGCAGTTCTTC. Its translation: CSVGIRRRSSYNEQFF.

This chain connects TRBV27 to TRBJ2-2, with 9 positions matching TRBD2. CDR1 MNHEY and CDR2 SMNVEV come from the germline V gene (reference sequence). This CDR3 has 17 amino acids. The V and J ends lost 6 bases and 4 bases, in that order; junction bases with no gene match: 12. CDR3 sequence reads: CASSRTSVSRGTGELFF. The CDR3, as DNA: TGTGCCAGCAGCCGGACTAGCGTCTCTCGGGGCACCGGGGAGCTGTTTTTT.

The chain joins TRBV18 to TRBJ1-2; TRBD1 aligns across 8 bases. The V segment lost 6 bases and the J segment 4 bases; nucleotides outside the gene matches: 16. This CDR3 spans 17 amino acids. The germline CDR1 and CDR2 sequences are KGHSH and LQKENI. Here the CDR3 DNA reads TGTGCCAGCTCGCCCCAGATACGACAGGGGTCAGTCTATGGCTACACCTTC. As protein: CASSPQIRQGSVYGYTF.

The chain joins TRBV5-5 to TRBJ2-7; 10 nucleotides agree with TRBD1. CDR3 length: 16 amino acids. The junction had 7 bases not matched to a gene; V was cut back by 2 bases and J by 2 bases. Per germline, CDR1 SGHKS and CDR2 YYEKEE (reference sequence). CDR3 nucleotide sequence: TGTGCCAGCAGCTTTACCGGGACAGGGGTTGCCTACGAGCAGTACTTC. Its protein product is CASSFTGTGVAYEQYF.

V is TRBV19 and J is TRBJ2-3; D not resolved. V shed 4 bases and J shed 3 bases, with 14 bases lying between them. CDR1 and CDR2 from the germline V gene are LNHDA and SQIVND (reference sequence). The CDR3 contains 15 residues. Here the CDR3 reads CASSNRPVDTDTQYF. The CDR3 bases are TGTGCCAGTAGTAACAGACCTGTGGATACAGATACGCAGTATTTT.

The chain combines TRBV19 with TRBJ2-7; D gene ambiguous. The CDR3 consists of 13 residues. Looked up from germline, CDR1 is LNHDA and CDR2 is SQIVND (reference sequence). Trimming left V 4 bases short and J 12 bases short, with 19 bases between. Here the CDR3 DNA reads TGTGCCAGTAGTACCTCCAGCCCCTTACCGGTGTACTTC. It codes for CASSTSSPLPVYF.

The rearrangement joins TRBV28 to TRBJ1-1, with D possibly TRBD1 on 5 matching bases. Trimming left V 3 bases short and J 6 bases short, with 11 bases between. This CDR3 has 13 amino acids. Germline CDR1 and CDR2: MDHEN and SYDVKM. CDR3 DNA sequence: TGTGCCAGCAGTTTGGTGGGACGCGCTGAAGCTTTCTTT. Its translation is CASSLVGRAEAFF.

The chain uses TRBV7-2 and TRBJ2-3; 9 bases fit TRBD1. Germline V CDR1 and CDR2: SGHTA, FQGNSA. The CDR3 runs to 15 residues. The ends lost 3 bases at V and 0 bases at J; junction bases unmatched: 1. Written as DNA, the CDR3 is TGTGCCAGCAGCTTGACAGGGGGGAGCACAGATACGCAGTATTTT. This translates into CASSLTGGSTDTQYF.

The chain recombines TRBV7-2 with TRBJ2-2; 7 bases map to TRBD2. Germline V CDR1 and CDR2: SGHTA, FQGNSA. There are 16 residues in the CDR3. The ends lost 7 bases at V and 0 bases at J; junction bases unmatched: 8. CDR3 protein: CASTLRGLTNTGELFF. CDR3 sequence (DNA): TGTGCCAGCACCCTGCGGGGACTAACGAACACCGGGGAGCTGTTTTTT.

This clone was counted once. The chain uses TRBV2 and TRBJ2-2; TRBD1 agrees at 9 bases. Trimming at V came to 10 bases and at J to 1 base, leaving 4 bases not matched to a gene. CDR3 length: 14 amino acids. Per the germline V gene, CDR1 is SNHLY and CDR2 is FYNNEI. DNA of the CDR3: TGTGCCAAACGGACAGGGGTGAACACCGGGGAGCTGTTTTTT. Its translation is CAKRTGVNTGELFF.

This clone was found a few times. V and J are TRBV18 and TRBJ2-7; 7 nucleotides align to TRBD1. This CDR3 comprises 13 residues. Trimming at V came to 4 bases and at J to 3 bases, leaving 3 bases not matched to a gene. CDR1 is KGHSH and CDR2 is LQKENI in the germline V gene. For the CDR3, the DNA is TGTGCCAGCTCACTGGGACAGAACTACGAGCAGTACTTC. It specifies CASSLGQNYEQYF.

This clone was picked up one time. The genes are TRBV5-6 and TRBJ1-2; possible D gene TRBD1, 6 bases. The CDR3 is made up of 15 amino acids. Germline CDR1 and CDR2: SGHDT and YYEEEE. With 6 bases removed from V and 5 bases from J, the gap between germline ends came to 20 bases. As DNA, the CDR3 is TGTGCCAGCACCCCCCGAGAAGGGGGATCGTATGGCTACACCTTC. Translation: CASTPREGGSYGYTF.

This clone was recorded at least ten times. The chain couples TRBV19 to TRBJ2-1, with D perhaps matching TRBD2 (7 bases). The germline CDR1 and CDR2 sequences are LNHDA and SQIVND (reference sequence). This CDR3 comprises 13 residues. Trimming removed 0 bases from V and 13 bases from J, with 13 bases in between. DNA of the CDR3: TGTGCCAGTAGTATAGAAGTGGGGGGGGCCCAGTTCTTC. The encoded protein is CASSIEVGGAQFF.

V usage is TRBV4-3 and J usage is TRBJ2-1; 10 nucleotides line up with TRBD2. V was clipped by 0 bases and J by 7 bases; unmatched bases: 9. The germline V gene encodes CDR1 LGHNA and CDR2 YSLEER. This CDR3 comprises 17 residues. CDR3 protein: CASSQDKELAGSNEQFF. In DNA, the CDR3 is TGCGCCAGCAGCCAAGACAAGGAACTAGCGGGATCTAATGAGCAGTTCTTC.